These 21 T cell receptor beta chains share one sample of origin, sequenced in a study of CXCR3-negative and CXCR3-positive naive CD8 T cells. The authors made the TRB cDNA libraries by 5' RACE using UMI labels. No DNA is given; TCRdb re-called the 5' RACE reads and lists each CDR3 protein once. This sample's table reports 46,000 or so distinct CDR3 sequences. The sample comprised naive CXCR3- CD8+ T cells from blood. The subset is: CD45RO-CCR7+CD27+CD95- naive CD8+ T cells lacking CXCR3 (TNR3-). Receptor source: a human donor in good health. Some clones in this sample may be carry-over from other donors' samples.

This CDR3 reads CSVAHSNTGELFF. The chain couples TRBV29-1 to TRBJ2-2. The CDR3 loop spans 13 amino acids. Germline V lookup: CDR1 SQVTM, CDR2 ANQGSEA.

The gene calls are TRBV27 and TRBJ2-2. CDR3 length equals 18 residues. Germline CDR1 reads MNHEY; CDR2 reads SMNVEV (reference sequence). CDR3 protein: CASSNPLTETLNTGELFF.

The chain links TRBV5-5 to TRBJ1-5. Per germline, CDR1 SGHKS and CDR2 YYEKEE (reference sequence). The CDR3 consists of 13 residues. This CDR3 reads CASSLGADQPQHF. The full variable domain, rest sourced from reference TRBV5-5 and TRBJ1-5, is DAGVTQSPTHLIKTRGQQVTLRCSPISGHKSVSWYQQVLGQGPQFIFQYYEKEERGRGNFPDRFSARQFPNYSSELNVNALLLGDSALYLCASSLGADQPQHFGDGTRLSIL.

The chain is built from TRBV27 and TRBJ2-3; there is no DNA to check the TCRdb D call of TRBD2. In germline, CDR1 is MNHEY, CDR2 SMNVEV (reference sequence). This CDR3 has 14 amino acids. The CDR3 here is CASSQGAAADTQYF.

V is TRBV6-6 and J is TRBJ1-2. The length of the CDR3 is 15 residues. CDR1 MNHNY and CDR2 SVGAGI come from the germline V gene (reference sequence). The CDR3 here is CASSYSNPDNYGYTF.

The CDR3 region is CASSLPFLQTGTVNTGELFF. The chain recombines TRBV7-9 with TRBJ2-2; TCRdb designates TRBD1, a call that cannot be tested without DNA. Germline V gives CDR1 SEHNR, CDR2 FQNEAQ (reference sequence). The CDR3 totals 20 residues. The full variable domain, completed using reference TRBV7-9 and TRBJ2-2, is DTGVSQNPRHKITKRGQNVTFRCDPISEHNRLYWYRQTLGQGPEFLTYFQNEAQLEKSRLLSDRFSAERPKGSFSTLEIQRTEQGDSAMYLCASSLPFLQTGTVNTGELFFGEGSRLTVL.

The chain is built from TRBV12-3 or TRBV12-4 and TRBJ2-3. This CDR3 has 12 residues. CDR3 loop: CASSQGTDTQYF.

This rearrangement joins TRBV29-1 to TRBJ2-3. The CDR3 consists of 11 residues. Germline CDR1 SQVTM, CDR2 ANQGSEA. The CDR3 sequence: CSVPRTDTQYF.

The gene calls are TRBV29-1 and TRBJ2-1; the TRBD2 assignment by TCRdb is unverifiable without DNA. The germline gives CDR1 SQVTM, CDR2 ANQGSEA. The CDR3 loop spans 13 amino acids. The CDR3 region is CSVGQAGGLEQFF.

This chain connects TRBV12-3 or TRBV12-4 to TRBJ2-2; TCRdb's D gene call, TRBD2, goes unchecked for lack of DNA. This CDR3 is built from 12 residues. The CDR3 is CASPGGTGELFF.

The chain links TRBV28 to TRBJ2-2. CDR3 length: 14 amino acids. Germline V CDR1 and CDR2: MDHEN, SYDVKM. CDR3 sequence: CASSGITNTGELFF.

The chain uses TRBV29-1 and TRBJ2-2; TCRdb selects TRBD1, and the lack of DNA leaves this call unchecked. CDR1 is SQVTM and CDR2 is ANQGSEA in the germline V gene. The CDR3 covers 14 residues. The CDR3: CSVEGQGTTGELFF.

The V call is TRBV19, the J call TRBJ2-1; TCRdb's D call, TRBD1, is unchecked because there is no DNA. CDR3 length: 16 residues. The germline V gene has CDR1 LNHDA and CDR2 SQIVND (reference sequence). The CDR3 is CASSWRTGAIFDEQFF.

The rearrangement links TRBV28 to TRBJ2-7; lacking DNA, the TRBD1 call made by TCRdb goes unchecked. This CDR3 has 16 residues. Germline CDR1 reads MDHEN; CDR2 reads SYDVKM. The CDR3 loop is CASSFKALDRGYEQYF. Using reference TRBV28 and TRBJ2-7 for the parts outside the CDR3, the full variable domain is DVKVTQSSRYLVKRTGEKVFLECVQDMDHENMFWYRQDPGLGLRLIYFSYDVKMKEKGDIPEGYSVSREKKERFSLILESASTNQTSMYLCASSFKALDRGYEQYFGPGTRLTVT.

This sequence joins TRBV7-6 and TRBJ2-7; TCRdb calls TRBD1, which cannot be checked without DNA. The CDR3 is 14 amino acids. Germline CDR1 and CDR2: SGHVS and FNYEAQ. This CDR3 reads CASSRHPTGSEQYF.

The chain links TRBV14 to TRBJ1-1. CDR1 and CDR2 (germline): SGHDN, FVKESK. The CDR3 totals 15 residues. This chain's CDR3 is CASSQAKLRITEAFF.

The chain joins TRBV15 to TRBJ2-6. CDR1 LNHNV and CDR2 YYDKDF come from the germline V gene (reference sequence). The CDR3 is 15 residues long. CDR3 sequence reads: CATSSDTMTANVLTF.

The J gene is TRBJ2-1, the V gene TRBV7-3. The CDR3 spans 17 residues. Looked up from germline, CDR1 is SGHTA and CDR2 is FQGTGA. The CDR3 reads CASSLQSRSAYYNEQFF.

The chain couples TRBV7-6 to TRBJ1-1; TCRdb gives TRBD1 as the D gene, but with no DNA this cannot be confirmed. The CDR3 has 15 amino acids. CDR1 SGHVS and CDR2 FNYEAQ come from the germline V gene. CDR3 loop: CASSLGTGSRAEAFF.

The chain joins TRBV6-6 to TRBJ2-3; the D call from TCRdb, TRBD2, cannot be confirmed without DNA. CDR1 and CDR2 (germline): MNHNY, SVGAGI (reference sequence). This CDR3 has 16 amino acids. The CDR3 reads CASSVTSGGSTDTQYF.

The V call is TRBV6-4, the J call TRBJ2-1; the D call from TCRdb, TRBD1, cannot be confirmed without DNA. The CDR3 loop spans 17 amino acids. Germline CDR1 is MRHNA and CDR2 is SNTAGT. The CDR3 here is CASSDSTGTRTSNEQFF.